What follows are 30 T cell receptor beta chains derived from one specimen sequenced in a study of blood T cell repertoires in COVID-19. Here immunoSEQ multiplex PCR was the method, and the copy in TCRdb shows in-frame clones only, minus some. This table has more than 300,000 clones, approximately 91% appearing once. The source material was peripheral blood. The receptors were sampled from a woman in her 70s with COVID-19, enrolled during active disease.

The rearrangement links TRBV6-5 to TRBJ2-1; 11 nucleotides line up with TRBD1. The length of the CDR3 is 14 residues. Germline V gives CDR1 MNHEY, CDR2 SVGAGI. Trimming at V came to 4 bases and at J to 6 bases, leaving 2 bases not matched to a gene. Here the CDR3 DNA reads TGTGCCAGCAGTTCCGGGACAGGGGGCAATGAGCAGTTCTTC. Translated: CASSSGTGGNEQFF.

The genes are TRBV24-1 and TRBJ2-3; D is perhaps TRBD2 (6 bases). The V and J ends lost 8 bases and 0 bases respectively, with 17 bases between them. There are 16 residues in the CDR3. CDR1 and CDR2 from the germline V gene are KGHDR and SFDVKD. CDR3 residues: CATNGASVRSTDTQYF. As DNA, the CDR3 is TGTGCCACCAACGGGGCTAGCGTGAGAAGCACAGATACGCAGTATTTT.

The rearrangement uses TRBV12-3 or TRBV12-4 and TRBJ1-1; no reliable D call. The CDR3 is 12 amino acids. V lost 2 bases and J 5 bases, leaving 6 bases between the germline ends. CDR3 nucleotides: TGTGCCAGCAGTTTACCGTTGACTGAAGCTTTCTTT. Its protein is CASSLPLTEAFF.

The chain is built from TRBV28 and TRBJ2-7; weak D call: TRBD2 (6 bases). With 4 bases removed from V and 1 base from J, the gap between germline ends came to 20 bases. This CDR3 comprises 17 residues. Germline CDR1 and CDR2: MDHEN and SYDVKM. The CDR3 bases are TGTGCCAGCAGTTCTAGCCGGGACTTACCGGGGTCCTACGAGCAGTACTTC. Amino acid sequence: CASSSSRDLPGSYEQYF.

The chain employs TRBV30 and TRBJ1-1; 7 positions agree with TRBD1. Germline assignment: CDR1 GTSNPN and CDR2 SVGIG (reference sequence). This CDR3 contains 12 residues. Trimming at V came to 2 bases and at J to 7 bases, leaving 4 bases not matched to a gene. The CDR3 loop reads CAWSQGGLEAFF. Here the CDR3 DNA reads TGTGCCTGGAGTCAGGGGGGCCTTGAAGCTTTCTTT.

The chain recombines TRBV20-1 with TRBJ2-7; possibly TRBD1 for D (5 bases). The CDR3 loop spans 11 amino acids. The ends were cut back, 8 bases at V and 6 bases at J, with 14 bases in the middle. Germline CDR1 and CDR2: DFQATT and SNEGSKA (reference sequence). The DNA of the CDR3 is TGCAGTCCGCTACTCACAGGCGAGCAGTACTTC. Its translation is CSPLLTGEQYF.

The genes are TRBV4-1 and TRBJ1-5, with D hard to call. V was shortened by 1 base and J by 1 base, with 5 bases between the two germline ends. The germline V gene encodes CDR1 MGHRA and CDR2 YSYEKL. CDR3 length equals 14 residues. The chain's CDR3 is CASSQGLSNQPQHF. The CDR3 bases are TGCGCCAGCAGCCAAGGGCTCAGCAATCAGCCCCAGCATTTT.

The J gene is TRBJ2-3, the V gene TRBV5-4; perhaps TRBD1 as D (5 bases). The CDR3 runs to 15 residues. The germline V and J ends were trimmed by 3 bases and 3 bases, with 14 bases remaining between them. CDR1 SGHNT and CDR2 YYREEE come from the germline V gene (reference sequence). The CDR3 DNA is TGTGCCAGCAGCTATGCAGGGTCATCGACAGATACGCAGTATTTT. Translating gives CASSYAGSSTDTQYF.

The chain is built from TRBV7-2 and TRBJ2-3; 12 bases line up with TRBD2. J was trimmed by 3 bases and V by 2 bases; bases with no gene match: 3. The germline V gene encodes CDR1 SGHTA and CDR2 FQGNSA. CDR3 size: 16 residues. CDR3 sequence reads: CASSLLAGGPTDTQYF. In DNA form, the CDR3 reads TGTGCCAGCAGCTTACTAGCGGGGGGGCCTACAGATACGCAGTATTTT.

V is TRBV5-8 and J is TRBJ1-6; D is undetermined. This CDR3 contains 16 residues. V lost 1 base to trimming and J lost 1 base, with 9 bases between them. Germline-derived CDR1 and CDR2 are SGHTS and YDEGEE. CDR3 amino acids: CASSLTRGSYNSPLHF. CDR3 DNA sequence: TGTGCCAGCAGCTTGACACGGGGATCCTATAATTCACCCCTCCACTTT.

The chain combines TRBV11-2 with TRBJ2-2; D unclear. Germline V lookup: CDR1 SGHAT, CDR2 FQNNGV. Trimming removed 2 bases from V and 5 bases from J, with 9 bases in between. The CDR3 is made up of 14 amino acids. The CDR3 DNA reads TGTGCCAGCAGCTTAAAACCGGTAACCGGGGAGCTGTTTTTT. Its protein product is CASSLKPVTGELFF.

CDR3 nucleotide sequence: TGCGCCAGCTCCGGTGGGGGGGGCCTGAAAGCTGAAGCTTTCTTT. Translated: CASSGGGGLKAEAFF. This rearrangement joins TRBV5-1 to TRBJ1-1, with D perhaps TRBD1 (6 bases). With 7 bases removed from V and 6 bases from J, the gap between germline ends came to 22 bases. CDR1 and CDR2 from the germline V gene are SGHRS and YFSETQ. This CDR3 has 15 amino acids.

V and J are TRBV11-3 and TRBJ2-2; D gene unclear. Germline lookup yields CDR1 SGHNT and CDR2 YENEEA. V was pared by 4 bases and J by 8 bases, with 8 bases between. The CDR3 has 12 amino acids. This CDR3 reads CASSSRRGELFF. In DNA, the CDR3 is TGTGCCAGCAGCTCCCGTCGGGGGGAGCTGTTTTTT.

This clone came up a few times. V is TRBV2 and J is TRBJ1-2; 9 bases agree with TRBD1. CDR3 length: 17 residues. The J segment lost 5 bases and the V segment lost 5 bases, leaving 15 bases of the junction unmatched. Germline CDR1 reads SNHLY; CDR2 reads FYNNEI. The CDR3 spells CASSPTGQGYSGYGYTF. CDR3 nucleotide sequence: TGTGCCAGCAGTCCAACGGGACAGGGATACTCGGGGTATGGCTACACCTTC.

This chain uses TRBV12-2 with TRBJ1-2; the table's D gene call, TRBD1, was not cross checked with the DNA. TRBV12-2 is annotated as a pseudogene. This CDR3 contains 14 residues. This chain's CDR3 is CASRFPGQPTGYTF. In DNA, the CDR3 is TGTGCAAGTCGCTTCCCGGGACAGCCGACCGGCTACACCTTC.

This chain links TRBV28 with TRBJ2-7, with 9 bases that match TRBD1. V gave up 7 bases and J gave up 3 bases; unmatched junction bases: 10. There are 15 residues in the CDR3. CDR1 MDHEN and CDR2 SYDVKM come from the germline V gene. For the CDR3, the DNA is TGTGCCAGCAAGGCCGCCGACAGGGGGTTCTACGAGCAGTACTTC. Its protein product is CASKAADRGFYEQYF.

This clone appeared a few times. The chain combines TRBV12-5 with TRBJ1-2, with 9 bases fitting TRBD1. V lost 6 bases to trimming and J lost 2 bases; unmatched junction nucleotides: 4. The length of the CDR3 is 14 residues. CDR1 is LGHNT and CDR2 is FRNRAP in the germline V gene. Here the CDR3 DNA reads TGTGCTAGTGGGACCGGGACAGGGAACTATGGCTACACCTTC. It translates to CASGTGTGNYGYTF.

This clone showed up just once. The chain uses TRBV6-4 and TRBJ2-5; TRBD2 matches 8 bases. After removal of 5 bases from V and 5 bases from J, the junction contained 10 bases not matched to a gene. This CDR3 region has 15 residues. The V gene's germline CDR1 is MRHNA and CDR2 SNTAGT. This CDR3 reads CASSPPAGGGETQYF. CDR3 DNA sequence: TGTGCCAGCAGTCCTCCCGCGGGGGGCGGGGAGACCCAGTACTTC.

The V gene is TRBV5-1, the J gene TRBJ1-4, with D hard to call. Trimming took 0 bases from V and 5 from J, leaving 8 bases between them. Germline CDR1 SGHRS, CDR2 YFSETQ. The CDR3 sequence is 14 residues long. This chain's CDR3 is CASSLVPQNEKLFF. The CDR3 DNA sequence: TGCGCCAGCAGCTTGGTCCCCCAGAATGAAAAACTGTTTTTT.

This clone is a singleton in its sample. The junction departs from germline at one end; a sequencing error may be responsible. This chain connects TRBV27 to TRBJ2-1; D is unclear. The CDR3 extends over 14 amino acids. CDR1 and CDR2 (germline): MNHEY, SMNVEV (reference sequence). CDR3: CASGLSSSYNEQFF. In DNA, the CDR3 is TGTGCCAGCGGTTTGTCCAGCTCCTACAATGAGCAGTTCTTC.

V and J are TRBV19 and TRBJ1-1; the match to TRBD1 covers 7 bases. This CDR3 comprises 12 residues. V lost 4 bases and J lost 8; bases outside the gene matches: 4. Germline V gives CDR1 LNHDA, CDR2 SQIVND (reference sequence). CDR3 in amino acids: CASSKDRLEAFF. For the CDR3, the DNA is TGTGCCAGTAGTAAGGACAGGTTGGAAGCTTTCTTT.

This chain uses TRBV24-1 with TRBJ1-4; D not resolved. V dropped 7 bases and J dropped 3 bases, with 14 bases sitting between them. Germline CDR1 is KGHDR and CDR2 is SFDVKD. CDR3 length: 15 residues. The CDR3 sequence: CATSHPGSANEKLFF. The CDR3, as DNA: TGTGCCACCAGCCACCCCGGGTCGGCTAATGAAAAACTGTTTTTT.

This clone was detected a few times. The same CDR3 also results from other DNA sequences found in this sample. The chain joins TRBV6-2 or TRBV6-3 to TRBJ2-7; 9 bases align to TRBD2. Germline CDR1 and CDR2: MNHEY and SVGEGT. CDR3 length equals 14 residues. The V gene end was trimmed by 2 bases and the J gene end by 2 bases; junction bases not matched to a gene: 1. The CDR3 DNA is TGTGCCAGCAGTTACGAGCGGGGGGCCTACGAGCAGTACTTC. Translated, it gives CASSYERGAYEQYF.

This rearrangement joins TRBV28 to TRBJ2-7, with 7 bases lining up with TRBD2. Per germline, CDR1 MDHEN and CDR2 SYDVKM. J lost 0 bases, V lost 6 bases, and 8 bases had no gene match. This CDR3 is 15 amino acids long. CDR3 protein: CASRETLAVSYEQYF. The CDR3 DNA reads TGTGCCAGCAGAGAGACTCTAGCGGTCTCCTACGAGCAGTACTTC.

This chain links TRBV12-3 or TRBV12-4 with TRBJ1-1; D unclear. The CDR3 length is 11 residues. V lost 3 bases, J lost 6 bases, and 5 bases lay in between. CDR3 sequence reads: CASSFSSEAFF. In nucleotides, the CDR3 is TGTGCCAGCAGTTTCTCTTCTGAAGCTTTCTTT.

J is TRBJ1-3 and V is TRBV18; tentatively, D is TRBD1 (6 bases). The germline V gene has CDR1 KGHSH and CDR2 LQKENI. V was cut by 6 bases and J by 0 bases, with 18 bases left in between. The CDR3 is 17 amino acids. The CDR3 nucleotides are TGTGCCAGCTCCATCGCGTCAGGGGAGTTCTCTGGAAACACCATATATTTT. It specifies CASSIASGEFSGNTIYF.

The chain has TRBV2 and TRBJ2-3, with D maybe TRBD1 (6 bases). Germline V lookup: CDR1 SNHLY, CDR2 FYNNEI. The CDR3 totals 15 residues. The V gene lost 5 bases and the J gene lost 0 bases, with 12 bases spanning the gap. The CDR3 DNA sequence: TGTGCCAGCAGTCTCCGGACAGCAAGCACAGATACGCAGTATTTT. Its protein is CASSLRTASTDTQYF. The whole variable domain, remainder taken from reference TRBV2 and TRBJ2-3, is EPEVTQTPSHQVTQMGQEVILRCVPISNHLYFYWYRQILGQKVEFLVSFYNNEISEKSEIFDDQFSVERPDGSNFTLKIRSTKLEDSAMYFCASSLRTASTDTQYFGPGTRLTVL.

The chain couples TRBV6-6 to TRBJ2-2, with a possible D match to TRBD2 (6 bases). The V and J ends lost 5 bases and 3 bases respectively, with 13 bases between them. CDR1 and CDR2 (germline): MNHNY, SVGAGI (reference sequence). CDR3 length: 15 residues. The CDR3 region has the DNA TGTGCCAGCAGTCCCGGGACTCCCTACACCGGGGAGCTGTTTTTT. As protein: CASSPGTPYTGELFF.

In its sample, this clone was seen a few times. CDR3 loop: CASSSHTGVDTEAFF. The CDR3 DNA reads as TGTGCCAGCTCATCGCACACAGGGGTGGACACTGAAGCTTTCTTT. The chain is built from TRBV18 and TRBJ1-1; 7 nucleotides agree with TRBD1. Losses at the gene ends were 5 bases for V and 3 bases for J; bases not matched to a gene: 9. The CDR3 covers 15 residues. The germline CDR1 and CDR2 sequences are KGHSH and LQKENI.

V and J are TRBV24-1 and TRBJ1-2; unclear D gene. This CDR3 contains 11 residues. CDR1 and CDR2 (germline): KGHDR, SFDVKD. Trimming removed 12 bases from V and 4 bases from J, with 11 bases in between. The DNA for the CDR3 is TGTGCCGTCGGCGGGTCCTATGGCTACACCTTC. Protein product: CAVGGSYGYTF.